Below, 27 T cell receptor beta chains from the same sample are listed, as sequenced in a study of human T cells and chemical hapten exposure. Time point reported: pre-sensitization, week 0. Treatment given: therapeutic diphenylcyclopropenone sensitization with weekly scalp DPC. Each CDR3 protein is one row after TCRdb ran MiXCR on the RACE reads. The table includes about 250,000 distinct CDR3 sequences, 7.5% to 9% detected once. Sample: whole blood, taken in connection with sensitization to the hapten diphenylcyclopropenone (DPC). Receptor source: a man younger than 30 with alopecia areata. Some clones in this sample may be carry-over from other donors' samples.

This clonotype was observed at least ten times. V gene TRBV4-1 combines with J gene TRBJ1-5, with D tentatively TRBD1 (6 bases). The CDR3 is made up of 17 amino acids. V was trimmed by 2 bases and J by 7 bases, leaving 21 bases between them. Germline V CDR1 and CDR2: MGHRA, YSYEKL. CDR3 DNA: TGCGCCAGCAGCCAAAGTAATCTTAACAGGGCCGGCCAGCCCCAGCATTTT. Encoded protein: CASSQSNLNRAGQPQHF.

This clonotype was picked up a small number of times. CDR3 region: CASNRWGVGSKLFF. CDR3 DNA sequence: TGTGCCAGCAATCGATGGGGGGTAGGGTCAAAACTGTTTTTT. The gene calls are TRBV28 and TRBJ1-4; maybe TRBD1 (5 bases). This CDR3 is built from 14 residues. From germline, CDR1 is MDHEN and CDR2 SYDVKM. V was clipped by 7 bases and J by 10 bases, with 19 bases between them.

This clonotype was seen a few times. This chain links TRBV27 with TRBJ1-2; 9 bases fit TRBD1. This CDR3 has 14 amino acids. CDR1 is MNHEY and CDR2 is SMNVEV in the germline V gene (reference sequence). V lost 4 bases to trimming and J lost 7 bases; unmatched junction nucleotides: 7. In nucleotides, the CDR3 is TGTGCCAGCAGTTCCCGGGACAGGGTCTCTGGCTACACCTTC. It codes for CASSSRDRVSGYTF.

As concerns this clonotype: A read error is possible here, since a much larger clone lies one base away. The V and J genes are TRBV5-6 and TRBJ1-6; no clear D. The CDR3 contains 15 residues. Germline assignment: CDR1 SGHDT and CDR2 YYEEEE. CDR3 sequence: CVSRTRERKNSPLHF. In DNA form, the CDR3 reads TGTGTCAGCAGGACCCGGGAAAGGAAGAATTCACCCCTCCACTTT.

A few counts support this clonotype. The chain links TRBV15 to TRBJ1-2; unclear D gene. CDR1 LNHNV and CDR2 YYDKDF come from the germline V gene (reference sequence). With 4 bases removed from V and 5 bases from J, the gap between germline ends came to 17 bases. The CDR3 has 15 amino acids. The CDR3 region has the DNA TGTGCCACCAGCATGATAAGACAAAGCCTGTATGGCTACACCTTC. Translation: CATSMIRQSLYGYTF. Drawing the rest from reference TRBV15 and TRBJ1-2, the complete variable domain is DAMVIQNPRYQVTQFGKPVTLSCSQTLNHNVMYWYQQKSSQAPKLLFHYYDKDFNNEADTPDNFQSRRPNTSFCFLDIRSPGLGDTAMYLCATSMIRQSLYGYTFGSGTRLTVV.

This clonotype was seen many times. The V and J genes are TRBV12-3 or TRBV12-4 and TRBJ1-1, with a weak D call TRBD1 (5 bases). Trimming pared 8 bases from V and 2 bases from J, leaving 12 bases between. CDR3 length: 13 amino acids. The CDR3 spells CASVQTGNTEAFF. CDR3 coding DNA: TGTGCCAGCGTACAAACAGGTAACACTGAAGCTTTCTTT.

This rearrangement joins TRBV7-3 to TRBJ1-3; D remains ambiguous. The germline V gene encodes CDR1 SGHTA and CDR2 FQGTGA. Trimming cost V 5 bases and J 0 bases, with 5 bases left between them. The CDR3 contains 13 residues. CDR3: CASSIGSGNTIYF. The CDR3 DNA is TGTGCCAGCAGCATTGGCTCTGGAAACACCATATATTTT.

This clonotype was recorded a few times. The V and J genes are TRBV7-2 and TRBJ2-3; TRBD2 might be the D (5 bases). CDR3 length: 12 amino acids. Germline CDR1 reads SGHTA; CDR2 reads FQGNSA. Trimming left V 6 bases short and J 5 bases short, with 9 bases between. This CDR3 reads CASSTGKDTQYF. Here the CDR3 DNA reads TGTGCCAGCAGTACGGGGAAAGATACGCAGTATTTT.

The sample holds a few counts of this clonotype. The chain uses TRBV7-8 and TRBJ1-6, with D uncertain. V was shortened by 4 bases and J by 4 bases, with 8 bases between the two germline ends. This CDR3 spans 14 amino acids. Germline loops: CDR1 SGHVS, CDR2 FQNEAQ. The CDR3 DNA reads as TGTGCCAGCAGCTGGAGGGCATATAATTCACCCCTCCACTTT. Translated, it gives CASSWRAYNSPLHF.

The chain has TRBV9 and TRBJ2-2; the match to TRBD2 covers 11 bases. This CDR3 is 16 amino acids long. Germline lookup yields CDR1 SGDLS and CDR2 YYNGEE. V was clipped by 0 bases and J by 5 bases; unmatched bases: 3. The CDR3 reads CASSVGLAGNTGELFF. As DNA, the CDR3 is TGTGCCAGCAGCGTAGGACTAGCGGGGAATACCGGGGAGCTGTTTTTT.

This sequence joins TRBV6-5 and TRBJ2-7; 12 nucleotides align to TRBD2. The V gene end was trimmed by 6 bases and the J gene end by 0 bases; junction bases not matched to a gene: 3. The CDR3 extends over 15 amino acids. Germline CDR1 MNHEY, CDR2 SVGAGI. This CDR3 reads CASRRTSGISYEQYV. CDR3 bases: TGTGCCAGCAGAAGGACTAGCGGGATCTCCTACGAGCAGTACGTC.

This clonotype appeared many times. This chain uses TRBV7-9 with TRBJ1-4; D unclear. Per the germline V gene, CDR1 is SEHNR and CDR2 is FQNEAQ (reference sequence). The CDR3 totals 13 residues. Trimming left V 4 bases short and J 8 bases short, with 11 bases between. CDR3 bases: TGTGCCAGCAGCTCCCCAAAGGCGGAAAAACTGTTTTTT. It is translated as CASSSPKAEKLFF.

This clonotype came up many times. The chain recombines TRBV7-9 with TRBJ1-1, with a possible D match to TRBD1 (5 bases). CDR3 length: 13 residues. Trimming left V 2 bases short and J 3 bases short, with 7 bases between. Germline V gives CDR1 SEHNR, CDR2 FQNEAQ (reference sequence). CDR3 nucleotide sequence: TGTGCCAGCAGCTTATTAGGGGACACTGAAGCTTTCTTT. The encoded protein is CASSLLGDTEAFF. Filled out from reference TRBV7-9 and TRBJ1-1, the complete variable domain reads DTGVSQNPRHKITKRGQNVTFRCDPISEHNRLYWYRQTLGQGPEFLTYFQNEAQLEKSRLLSDRFSAERPKGSFSTLEIQRTEQGDSAMYLCASSLLGDTEAFFGQGTRLTVV.

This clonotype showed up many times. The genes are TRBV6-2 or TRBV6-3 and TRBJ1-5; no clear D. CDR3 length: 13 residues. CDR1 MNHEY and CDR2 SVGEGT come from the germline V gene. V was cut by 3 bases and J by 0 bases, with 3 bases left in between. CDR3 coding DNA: TGTGCCAGCAGTTATGGTAGCAATCAGCCCCAGCATTTT. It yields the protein CASSYGSNQPQHF.

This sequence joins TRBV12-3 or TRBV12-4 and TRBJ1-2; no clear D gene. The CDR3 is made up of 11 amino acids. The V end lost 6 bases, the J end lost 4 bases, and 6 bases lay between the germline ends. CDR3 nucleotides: TGTGCCAGCAGAGTAGGCTATGGCTACACCTTC. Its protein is CASRVGYGYTF.

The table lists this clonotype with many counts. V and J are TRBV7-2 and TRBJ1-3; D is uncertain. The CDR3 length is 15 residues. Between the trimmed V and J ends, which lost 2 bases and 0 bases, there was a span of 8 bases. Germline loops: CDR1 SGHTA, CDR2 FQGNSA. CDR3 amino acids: CASSLWTVSGNTIYF. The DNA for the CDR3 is TGTGCCAGCAGCTTATGGACGGTCTCTGGAAACACCATATATTTT.

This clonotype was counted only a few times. CDR3 sequence: CASSKMSGQKNIQYF. The CDR3 coding sequence is TGTGCCAGCAGCAAAATGTCGGGACAAAAAAACATTCAGTACTTC. The rearrangement uses TRBV7-2 and TRBJ2-4; D is possibly TRBD1 (6 bases). The CDR3 loop spans 15 amino acids. Germline V CDR1 and CDR2: SGHTA, FQGNSA. The ends were cut back, 5 bases at V and 4 bases at J, with 15 bases in the middle.

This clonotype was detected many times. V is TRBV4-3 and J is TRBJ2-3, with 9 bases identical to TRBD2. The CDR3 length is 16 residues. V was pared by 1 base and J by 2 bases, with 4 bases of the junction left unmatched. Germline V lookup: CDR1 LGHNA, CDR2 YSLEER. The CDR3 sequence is CASSQVSGGSTDTQYF. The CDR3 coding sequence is TGCGCCAGCAGCCAAGTTAGCGGGGGCTCCACAGATACGCAGTATTTT.

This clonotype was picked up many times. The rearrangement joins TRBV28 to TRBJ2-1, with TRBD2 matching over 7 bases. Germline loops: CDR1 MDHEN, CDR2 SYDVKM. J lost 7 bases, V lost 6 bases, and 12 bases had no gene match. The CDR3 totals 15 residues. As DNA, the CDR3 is TGTGCCAGCAGCTCAGGGACGGGAGGTATTAATGAGCAGTTCTTC. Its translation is CASSSGTGGINEQFF.

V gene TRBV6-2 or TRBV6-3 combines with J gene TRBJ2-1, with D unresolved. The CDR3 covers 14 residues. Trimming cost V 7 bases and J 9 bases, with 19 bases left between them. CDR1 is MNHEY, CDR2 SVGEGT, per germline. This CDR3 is CASTPFFPPGEQFF. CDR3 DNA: TGTGCCAGCACCCCGTTTTTTCCGCCGGGTGAGCAGTTCTTC.

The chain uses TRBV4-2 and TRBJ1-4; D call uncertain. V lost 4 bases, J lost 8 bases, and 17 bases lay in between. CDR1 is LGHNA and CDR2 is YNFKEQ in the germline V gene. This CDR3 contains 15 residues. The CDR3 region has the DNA TGTGCCAGCAGCCGCGAATCACGGACGAAAGAAAAACTGTTTTTT. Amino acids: CASSRESRTKEKLFF.

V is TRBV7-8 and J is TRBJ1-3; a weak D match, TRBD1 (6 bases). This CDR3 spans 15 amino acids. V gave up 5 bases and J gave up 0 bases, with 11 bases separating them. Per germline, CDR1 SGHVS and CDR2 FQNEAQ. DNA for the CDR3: TGTGCCAGCAGCGCCGGACAGTACTCTGGAAACACCATATATTTT. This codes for CASSAGQYSGNTIYF.

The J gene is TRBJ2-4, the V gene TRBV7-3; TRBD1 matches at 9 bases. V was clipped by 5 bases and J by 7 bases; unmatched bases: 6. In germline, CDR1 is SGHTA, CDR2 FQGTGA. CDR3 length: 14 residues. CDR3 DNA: TGTGCCAGCAGCCCGACAGGGGGAGGGAACATTCAGTACTTC. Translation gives CASSPTGGGNIQYF.

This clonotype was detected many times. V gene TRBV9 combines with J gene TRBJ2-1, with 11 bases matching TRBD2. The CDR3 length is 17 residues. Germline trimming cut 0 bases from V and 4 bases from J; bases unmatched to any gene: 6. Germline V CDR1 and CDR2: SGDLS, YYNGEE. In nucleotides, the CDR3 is TGTGCCAGCAGCGTAGGCGGGACTAGCGGACCTTACAATGAGCAGTTCTTC. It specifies CASSVGGTSGPYNEQFF.

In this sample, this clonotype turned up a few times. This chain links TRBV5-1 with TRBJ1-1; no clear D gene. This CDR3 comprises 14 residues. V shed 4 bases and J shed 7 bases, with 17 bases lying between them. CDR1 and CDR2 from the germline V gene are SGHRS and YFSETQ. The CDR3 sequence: CASSTDVPVGEAFF. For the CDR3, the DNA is TGCGCCAGCAGCACTGACGTACCCGTCGGTGAAGCTTTCTTT.

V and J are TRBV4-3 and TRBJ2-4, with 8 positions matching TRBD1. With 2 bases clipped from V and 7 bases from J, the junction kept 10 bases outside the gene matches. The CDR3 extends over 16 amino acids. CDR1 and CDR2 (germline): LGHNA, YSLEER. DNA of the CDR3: TGCGCCAGCAGCCAAAATCATCAGGGGGCTGGTAACATTCAGTACTTC. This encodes CASSQNHQGAGNIQYF.

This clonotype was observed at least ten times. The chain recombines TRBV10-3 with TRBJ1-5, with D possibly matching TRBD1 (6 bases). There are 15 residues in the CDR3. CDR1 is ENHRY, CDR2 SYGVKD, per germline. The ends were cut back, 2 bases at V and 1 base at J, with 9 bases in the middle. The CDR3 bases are TGTGCCATCAGTGAGGGACAGAACAGCAATCAGCCCCAGCATTTT. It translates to CAISEGQNSNQPQHF.